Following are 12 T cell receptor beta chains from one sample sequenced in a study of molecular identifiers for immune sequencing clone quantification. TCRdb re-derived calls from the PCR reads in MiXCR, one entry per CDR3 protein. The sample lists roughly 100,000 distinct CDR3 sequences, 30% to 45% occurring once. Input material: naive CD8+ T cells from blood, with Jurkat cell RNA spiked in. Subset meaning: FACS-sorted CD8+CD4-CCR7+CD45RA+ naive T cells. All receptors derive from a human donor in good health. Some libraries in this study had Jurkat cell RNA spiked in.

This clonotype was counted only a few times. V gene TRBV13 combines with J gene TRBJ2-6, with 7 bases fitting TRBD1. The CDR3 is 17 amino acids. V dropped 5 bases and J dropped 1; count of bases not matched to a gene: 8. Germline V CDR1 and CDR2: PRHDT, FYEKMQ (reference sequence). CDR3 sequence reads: CASSDQTGLSGANVLTF. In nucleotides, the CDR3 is TGTGCCAGCAGCGACCAGACAGGGCTATCTGGGGCCAACGTCCTGACTTTC. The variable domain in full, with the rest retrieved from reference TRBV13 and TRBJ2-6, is AAGVIQSPRHLIKEKRETATLKCYPIPRHDTVYWYQQGPGQDPQFLISFYEKMQSDKGSIPDRFSAQQFSDYHSELNMSSLELGDSALYFCASSDQTGLSGANVLTFGAGSRLTVL.

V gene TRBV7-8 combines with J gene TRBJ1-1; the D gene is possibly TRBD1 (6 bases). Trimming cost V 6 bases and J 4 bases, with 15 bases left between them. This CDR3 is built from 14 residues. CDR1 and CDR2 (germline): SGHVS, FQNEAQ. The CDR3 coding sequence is TGTGCCAGCAGAGAGGGGGTCATGGGCACTGAAGCTTTCTTT. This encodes CASREGVMGTEAFF. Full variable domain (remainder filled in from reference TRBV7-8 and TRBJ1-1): GAGVSQSPRYKVAKRGQDVALRCDPISGHVSLFWYQQALGQGPEFLTYFQNEAQLDKSGLPSDRFFAERPEGSVSTLKIQRTQQEDSAVYLCASREGVMGTEAFFGQGTRLTVV.

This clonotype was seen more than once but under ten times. In nucleotides, the CDR3 is TGCGCCAGCAGCCAAAGTAGCCGAGAGAATACGCAGTATTTT. It codes for CASSQSSRENTQYF. This chain connects TRBV4-3 to TRBJ2-3; D gene uncertain. V dropped 2 bases and J dropped 7 bases, with 13 bases sitting between them. Germline values: CDR1 LGHNA, CDR2 YSLEER. The CDR3 extends over 14 amino acids.

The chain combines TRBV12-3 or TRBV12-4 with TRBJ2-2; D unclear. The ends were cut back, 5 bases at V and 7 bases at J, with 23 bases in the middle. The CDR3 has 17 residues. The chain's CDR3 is CASSASHSQPPGGELFF. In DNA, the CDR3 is TGTGCCAGCAGTGCCTCTCATTCACAGCCCCCGGGCGGGGAGCTGTTTTTT.

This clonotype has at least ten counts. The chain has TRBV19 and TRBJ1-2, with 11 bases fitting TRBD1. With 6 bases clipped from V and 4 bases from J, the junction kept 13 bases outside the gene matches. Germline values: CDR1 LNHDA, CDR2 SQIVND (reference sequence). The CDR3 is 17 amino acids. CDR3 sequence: CASRITLRTGGAYGYTF. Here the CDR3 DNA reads TGTGCCAGTAGGATCACCCTCCGGACAGGGGGCGCCTATGGCTACACCTTC.

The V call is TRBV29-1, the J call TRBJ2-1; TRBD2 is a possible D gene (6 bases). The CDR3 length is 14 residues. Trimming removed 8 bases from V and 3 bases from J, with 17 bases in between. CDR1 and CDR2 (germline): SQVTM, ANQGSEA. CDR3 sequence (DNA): TGCAGCTCGGATGGAGGGAGAGACTACAATGAGCAGTTCTTC. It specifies CSSDGGRDYNEQFF.

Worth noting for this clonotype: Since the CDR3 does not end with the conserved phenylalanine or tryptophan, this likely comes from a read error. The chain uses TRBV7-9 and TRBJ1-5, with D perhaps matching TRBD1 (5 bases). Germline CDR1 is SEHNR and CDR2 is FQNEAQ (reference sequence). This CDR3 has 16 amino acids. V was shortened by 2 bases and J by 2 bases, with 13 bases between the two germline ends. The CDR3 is CASSLSSGIRNQPQHY. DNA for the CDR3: TGTGCCAGCAGCTTATCATCAGGGATTCGCAATCAGCCCCAGCATTAT.

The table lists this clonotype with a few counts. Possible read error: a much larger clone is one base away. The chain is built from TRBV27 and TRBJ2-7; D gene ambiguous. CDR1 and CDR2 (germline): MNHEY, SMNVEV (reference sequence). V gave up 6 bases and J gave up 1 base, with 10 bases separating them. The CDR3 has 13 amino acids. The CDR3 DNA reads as TGTGCCAGCAGCCCGGGCTATTCCTACGAGCAGTACTTC. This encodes CASSPGYSYEQYF.

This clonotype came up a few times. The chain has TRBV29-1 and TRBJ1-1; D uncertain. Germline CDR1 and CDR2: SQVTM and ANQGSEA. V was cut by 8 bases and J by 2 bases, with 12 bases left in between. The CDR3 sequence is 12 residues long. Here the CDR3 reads CSSPEANTEAFF. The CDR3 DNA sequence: TGCAGCTCCCCGGAGGCAAACACTGAAGCTTTCTTT.

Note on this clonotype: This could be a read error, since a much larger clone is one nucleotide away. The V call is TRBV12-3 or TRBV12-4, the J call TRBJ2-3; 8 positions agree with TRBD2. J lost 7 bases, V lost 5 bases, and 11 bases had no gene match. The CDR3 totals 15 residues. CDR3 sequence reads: CASSLRLAPIHTQYF. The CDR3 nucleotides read TGTGCCAGCAGTCTCAGACTAGCGCCTATACATACGCAGTATTTT.

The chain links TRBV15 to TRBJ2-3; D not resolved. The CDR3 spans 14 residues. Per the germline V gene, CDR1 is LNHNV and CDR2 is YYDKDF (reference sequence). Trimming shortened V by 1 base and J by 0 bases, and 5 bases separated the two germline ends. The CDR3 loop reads CATSRVSSTDTQYF. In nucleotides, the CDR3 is TGTGCCACCAGCAGAGTTAGCAGCACAGATACGCAGTATTTT.

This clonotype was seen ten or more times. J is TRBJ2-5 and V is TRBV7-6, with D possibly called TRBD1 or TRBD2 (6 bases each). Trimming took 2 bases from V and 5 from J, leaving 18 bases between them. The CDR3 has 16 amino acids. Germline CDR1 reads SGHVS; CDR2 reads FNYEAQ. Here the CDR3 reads CASSLWSGGEWETQYF. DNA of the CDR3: TGTGCCAGCAGCTTATGGTCCGGGGGCGAGTGGGAGACCCAGTACTTC.